These 8 T cell receptor beta chains share one sample of origin, sequenced in a study of cytomegalovirus exposure and HLA in healthy donors. The PCR had 60 Vbeta and 13 Jbeta primers. Only in-frame clones appear in the TCRdb table, and some are missing; sequencing was by immunoSEQ multiplex PCR. The table records under 200,000 clones, roughly 84% of them present only once. Sample: PBMCs. These receptors all stem from a man younger than 30 in good health and CMV-seronegative.

The rearrangement uses TRBV7-9 and TRBJ1-2; no definite D call. This CDR3 is built from 13 residues. Germline CDR1 and CDR2: SEHNR and FQNEAQ (reference sequence). V lost 1 base, J lost 4 bases, and 7 bases lay in between. CDR3 coding DNA: TGTGCCAGCAGCTTAGTAATGTTCTATGGCTACACCTTC. It codes for CASSLVMFYGYTF. Filled out from reference TRBV7-9 and TRBJ1-2, the complete variable domain reads DTGVSQNPRHKITKRGQNVTFRCDPISEHNRLYWYRQTLGQGPEFLTYFQNEAQLEKSRLLSDRFSAERPKGSFSTLEIQRTEQGDSAMYLCASSLVMFYGYTFGSGTRLTVV.

As concerns this clone: The sample carries other DNA sequences with the same CDR3. The rearrangement uses TRBV7-8 and TRBJ2-2; 7 bases are shared with TRBD2. The junction had 11 bases not matched to a gene; V was cut back by 5 bases and J by 5 bases. Germline V lookup: CDR1 SGHVS, CDR2 FQNEAQ. The CDR3 totals 16 residues. The CDR3 protein is CASSPGLVERTGELFF. DNA for the CDR3: TGTGCCAGCAGCCCAGGACTAGTCGAGAGGACCGGGGAGCTGTTTTTT.

This clone was observed once. The chain recombines TRBV5-6 with TRBJ1-1; tentative D call: TRBD1 (5 bases). With 0 bases removed from V and 3 bases from J, the gap between germline ends came to 15 bases. Germline V lookup: CDR1 SGHDT, CDR2 YYEEEE. This CDR3 has 16 amino acids. This chain's CDR3 is CASSLEAAREYTEAFF. The CDR3 DNA follows: TGTGCCAGCAGCTTGGAGGCTGCCAGGGAATACACTGAAGCTTTCTTT.

The CDR3 loop reads CASSFRTGPYEQYF. The CDR3 nucleotides are TGTGCCAGCAGCTTCCGGACAGGACCCTACGAGCAGTACTTC. The chain carries TRBV9 and TRBJ2-7; 7 bases map to TRBD1. This CDR3 spans 14 amino acids. Germline V gives CDR1 SGDLS, CDR2 YYNGEE. The V and J ends lost 4 bases and 2 bases, in that order; junction bases with no gene match: 6.

The chain carries TRBV30 and TRBJ2-5; D is possibly TRBD1 (6 bases). The ends were cut back, 1 base at V and 2 bases at J, with 11 bases in the middle. This CDR3 contains 14 residues. Germline V gene data show CDR1 as GTSNPN and CDR2 as SVGIG (reference sequence). As DNA, the CDR3 is TGTGCCTGGAGTGGGGGGCGGCCTCAAGAGACCCAGTACTTC. Translating it yields CAWSGGRPQETQYF.

The chain uses TRBV10-3 and TRBJ1-4; weak D call: TRBD1 (5 bases). V dropped 3 bases and J dropped 3 bases, with 17 bases sitting between them. Per germline, CDR1 ENHRY and CDR2 SYGVKD. This CDR3 contains 17 residues. CDR3 sequence (DNA): TGTGCCATCAGTGACCCTGAAAGGCCAGGGTCTAATGAAAAACTGTTTTTT. Protein: CAISDPERPGSNEKLFF.

The chain couples TRBV27 to TRBJ1-2; perhaps TRBD1 as D (6 bases). Germline V gene sequence: CDR1 MNHEY, CDR2 SMNVEV (reference sequence). The V end was cut by 5 bases, the J end by 2 bases, with 9 bases between. This CDR3 region has 13 residues. CDR3 sequence (DNA): TGTGCCAGCAGTCCGGACAGAAACTATGGCTACACCTTC. The encoded protein is CASSPDRNYGYTF.

The chain joins TRBV18 to TRBJ2-7; D not resolved. Germline-derived CDR1 and CDR2 are KGHSH and LQKENI. This CDR3 spans 13 amino acids. Trimming shortened V by 2 bases and J by 3 bases, and 8 bases separated the two germline ends. The CDR3 loop is CASSPGEDYEQYF. Written as DNA, the CDR3 is TGTGCCAGCTCACCAGGAGAGGACTACGAGCAGTACTTC. The complete variable domain, with remaining parts taken from reference TRBV18 and TRBJ2-7, reads NAGVMQNPRHLVRRRGQEARLRCSPMKGHSHVYWYRQLPEEGLKFMVYLQKENIIDESGMPKERFSAEFPKEGPSILRIQQVVRGDSAAYFCASSPGEDYEQYFGPGTRLTVT.